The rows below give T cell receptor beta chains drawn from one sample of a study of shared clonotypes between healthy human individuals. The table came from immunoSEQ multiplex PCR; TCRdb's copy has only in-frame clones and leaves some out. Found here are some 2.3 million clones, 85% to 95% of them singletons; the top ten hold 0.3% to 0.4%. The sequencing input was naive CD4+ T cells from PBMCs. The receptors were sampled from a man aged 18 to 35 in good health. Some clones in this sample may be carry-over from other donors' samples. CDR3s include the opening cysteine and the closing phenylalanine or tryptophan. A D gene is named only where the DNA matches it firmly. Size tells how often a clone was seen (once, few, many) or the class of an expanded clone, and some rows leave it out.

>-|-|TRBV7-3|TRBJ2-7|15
TGTGCCAGCACCAAGTTCGCAGGGGCGGAATTCGAGCAGTACTTC
CASTKFAGAEFEQYF
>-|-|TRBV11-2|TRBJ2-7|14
TGTGCCAGCAGCTTAGATCCTAGGAGCTACGAGCAGTACTTC
CASSLDPRSYEQYF
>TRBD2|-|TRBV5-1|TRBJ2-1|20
TGCGCCAGCAGCACCAGGGATTTGTGGTTAGGGACTAGCGGCTACAATGAGCAGTTCTTC
CASSTRDLWLGTSGYNEQFF
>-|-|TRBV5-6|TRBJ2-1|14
TGTGCCAGCAGCTGGGGGTCGACTCACAATGAGCAGTTCTTC
CASSWGSTHNEQFF
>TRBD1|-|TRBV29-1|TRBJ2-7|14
TGCAGCGCCATTGGACAGGGGGGTTGGTACGAGCAGTACTTC
CSAIGQGGWYEQYF
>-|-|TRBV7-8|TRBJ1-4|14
TGTGCCAGCAGCACGGGGCAGGGTAATGAAAAACTGTTTTTT
CASSTGQGNEKLFF
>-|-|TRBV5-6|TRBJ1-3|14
TGTGCCAGCAGCCTAGGAAGTTCTGGAAACACCATATATTTT
CASSLGSSGNTIYF
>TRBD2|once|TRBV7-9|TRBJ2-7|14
TGTGCCAGCCTAGGGACTAGCGGGAGCTACGAGCAGTACTTC
CASLGTSGSYEQYF
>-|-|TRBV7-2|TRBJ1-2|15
TGTGCCAGCAGCCCTGGGCAGGACCAAAACTATGGCTACACCTTC
CASSPGQDQNYGYTF
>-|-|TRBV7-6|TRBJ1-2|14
TGTGCCAGCAGCCCCGGGGGGGCTAACTATGGCTACACCTTC
CASSPGGANYGYTF
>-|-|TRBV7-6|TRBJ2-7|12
TGTGCCAGCAGCCCCCCGGGGCTCGAGCAGTACTTC
CASSPPGLEQYF
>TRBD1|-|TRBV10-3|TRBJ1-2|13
TGTGCCATCACCCCAGACAGGGACCATGGCTACACCTTC
CAITPDRDHGYTF
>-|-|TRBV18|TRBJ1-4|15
TGTGCCAGCTCACCGATTCAGGGGATTCGGGAAAAACTGTTTTTT
CASSPIQGIREKLFF
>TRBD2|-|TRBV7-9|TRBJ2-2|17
TGTGCCAGCAGCTTCAGGGCGGGAGGGCCTGAGACCGGGGAGCTGTTTTTT
CASSFRAGGPETGELFF
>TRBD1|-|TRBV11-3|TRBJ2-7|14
TGTGCCAGCAGCGTAGGACAGGGTCTCGACGAGCAGTACTTC
CASSVGQGLDEQYF
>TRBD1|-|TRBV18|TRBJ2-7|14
TGTGCCAGCTCACAGGACAGGGGGACCTACGAGCAGTACTTC
CASSQDRGTYEQYF
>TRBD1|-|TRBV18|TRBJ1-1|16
TGTGCCAGCTCACGGGGGGGGACAGGGCGGATCACTGAAGCTTTCTTT
CASSRGGTGRITEAFF
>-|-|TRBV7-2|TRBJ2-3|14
TGTGCCAGCAGCTTTGGGGCTAGCACAGATACGCAGTATTTT
CASSFGASTDTQYF
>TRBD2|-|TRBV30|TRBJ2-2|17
TGTGCCTGGAGTCCCGGAAGGCCGGGACTAGTATCCGGGGAGCTGTTTTTT
CAWSPGRPGLVSGELFF
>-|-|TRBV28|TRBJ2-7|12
TGTGCCAGCAGTTTAGGTGATTACGAGCAGTACTTC
CASSLGDYEQYF
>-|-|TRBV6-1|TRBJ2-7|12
TGTGCCAGCAGCCAAGGGTCCTACGAGCAGTACTTC
CASSQGSYEQYF
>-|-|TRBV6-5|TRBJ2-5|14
TGTGCCAGCAGCCTGCAACAGGGTGGGGAGACCCAGTACTTC
CASSLQQGGETQYF
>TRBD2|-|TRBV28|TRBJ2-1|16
TGTGCCAGCAGTCCGGGGACTAGCAGGTCCTACAATGAGCAGTTCTTC
CASSPGTSRSYNEQFF
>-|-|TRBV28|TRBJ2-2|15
TGTGCCAGCAGTTTGACGGGGGATTGGACCGGGGAGCTGTTTTTT
CASSLTGDWTGELFF
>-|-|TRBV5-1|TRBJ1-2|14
TGCGCCAGCAGCTGGGACGGCAGGGACTATGGCTACACCTTC
CASSWDGRDYGYTF
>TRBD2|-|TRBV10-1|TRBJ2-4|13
TGCGCCAGCAGTGAGGTGACTAGCGGGACCCCTCTCTTC
CASSEVTSGTPLF
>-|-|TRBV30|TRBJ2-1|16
TGTGCCTGGAGTGGTTTGAAGCGGGACAGATTGAATGAGCAGTTCTTC
CAWSGLKRDRLNEQFF
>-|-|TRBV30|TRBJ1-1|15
TGTGCCTGGAGTGGTAAAAGGGCAGGGGACACTGAAGCTTTCTTT
CAWSGKRAGDTEAFF
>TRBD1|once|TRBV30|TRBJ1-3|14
TGTGCCTGGAGTACAGGGGCATCGGGAAACACCATATATTTT
CAWSTGASGNTIYF
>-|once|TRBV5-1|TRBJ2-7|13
TGCGCCAGCAGCTTGGGTGGGGAGTGGGAGCAGTACTTC
CASSLGGEWEQYF
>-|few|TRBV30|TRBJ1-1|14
TGTGCCTGGAGCGCCCAGGGGTCTTTCACTGAAGCTTTCTTT
CAWSAQGSFTEAFF
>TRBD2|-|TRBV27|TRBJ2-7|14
TGTGCCAGCAGTCAGCGCCTAGCGGGACTCGAGCAGTACTTC
CASSQRLAGLEQYF
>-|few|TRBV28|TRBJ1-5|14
TGTGCCAGTAAGAGGGGATCGGGCAATCAGCCCCAGCATTTT
CASKRGSGNQPQHF
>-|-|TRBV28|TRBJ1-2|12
TGTGCCAGCAGTCTTAAAGCTTATGGCTACACCTTC
CASSLKAYGYTF
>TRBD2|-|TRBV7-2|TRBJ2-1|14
TGTGCCAGCAAAGGCGGGGGGCCCTACAATGAGCAGTTCTTC
CASKGGGPYNEQFF
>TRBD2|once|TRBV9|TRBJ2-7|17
TGTGCCAGCAGCTTAGGGACTAGCGGGAGGGGCTCCTACGAGCAGTACTTC
CASSLGTSGRGSYEQYF
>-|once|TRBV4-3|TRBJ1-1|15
TGCGCCAGCAGCCAAGATCCCCTCGGTGGCACTGAAGCTTTCTTT
CASSQDPLGGTEAFF
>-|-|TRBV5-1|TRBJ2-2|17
TGCGCCAGCAGCTCGACCTGGACACAAACGAACACCGGGGAGCTGTTTTTT
CASSSTWTQTNTGELFF
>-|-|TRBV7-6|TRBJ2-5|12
TGTGCCAGCAGCCTCCAAGCTTGGACCCAGTACTTC
CASSLQAWTQYF
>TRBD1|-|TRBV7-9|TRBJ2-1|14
TGTGCCAGCAGCACTCGGACAGGCTACAATGAGCAGTTCTTC
CASSTRTGYNEQFF
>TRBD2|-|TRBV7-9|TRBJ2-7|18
TGTGCCAGCAGCCATCCCTTAGGGCGGGAGGGAAGCTCCTACGAGCAGTACTTC
CASSHPLGREGSSYEQYF
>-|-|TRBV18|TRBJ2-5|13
TGTGCCAGCTCATCGGGCCGTGGAGAGACCCAGTACTTC
CASSSGRGETQYF
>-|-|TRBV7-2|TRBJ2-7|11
TGTGCCAGCAGCTTAGACTCCGAGCAGTACTTC
CASSLDSEQYF
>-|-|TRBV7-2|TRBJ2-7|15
TGTGCCAGCAGCTTATGGCAGGGGGGTCCCTACGAGCAGTACTTC
CASSLWQGGPYEQYF